This is a list of T cell receptor beta chains from one sample in a study of T cell responses to AZD1222 COVID-19 vaccine. The repertoire was sequenced with immunoSEQ multiplex PCR; TCRdb's copy has only in-frame clones and lacks some. The sample records approximately 150,000 clones, around 91% being singletons. Sequencing was performed on peripheral blood, taken on day 0 of AZD1222 vaccination. Receptors were obtained from an adult in good health. Each CDR3 is given with its conserved first and last residue. The order of the fields is CDR3 protein, CDR3 DNA, J gene, V gene, clone size, D gene. A D gene is named only where the DNA matches it firmly. Only part of the rows carry a size: once, few, many, or a class if the clone is expanded.

CASSQDKLAETQYF TGCGCCAGCAGCCAAGATAAACTAGCAGAGACCCAGTACTTC TRBJ2-5 TRBV4-1 NA NA
CAWSAVFGSGNTIYF TGTGCCTGGAGTGCAGTCTTCGGTTCTGGAAACACCATATATTTT TRBJ1-3 TRBV30 NA NA
CASTPTGTGSSWDGYTF TGTGCCAGCACTCCCACCGGGACAGGGAGCAGTTGGGATGGCTACACCTTC TRBJ1-2 TRBV7-9 NA TRBD1
CASSLGQYLHTEAFF TGTGCCAGCAGCTTAGGGCAGTATCTGCACACTGAAGCTTTCTTT TRBJ1-1 TRBV7-8 NA NA
CSASIDYRSRAFF TGCAGTGCTAGTATCGACTACCGCTCTCGAGCTTTCTTT TRBJ1-1 TRBV20-1 once NA
CASSPTLFEAFF TGTGCCAGCTCACCAACCCTTTTTGAAGCTTTCTTT TRBJ1-1 TRBV18 once NA
CASSPGTNTEAFF TGTGCCAGCAGCCCAGGGACGAACACTGAAGCTTTCTTT TRBJ1-1 TRBV13 NA NA
CASSEPGTSGPYEQYF TGTGCCAGCAGTGAACCTGGGACTAGCGGTCCCTACGAGCAGTACTTC TRBJ2-7 TRBV2 NA TRBD2
CASRGGRIYGYTF TGTGCCAGCAGGGGGGGACGGATCTATGGCTACACCTTC TRBJ1-2 TRBV12-3/TRBV12-4 NA NA
CASADRDGSWEKLFF TGTGCCAGTGCCGATCGGGACGGTTCATGGGAAAAACTGTTTTTT TRBJ1-4 TRBV19 NA NA
CASSVLAGAGGELFF TGTGCCAGCAGCGTACTAGCGGGGGCCGGCGGGGAGCTGTTTTTT TRBJ2-2 TRBV7-8 NA TRBD2
CASRGESPYGYTF TGCGCCAGCAGAGGGGAATCTCCCTATGGCTACACCTTC TRBJ1-2 TRBV5-1 NA NA
CASSRPGRAGGLAEQYF TGTGCCAGCAGCCGTCCCGGGCGGGCGGGGGGTTTGGCCGAGCAGTACTTC TRBJ2-7 TRBV4-2 NA TRBD2
CASSFKRGTGGNEQFF TGTGCCAGCAGCTTTAAAAGGGGGACAGGAGGCAATGAGCAGTTCTTC TRBJ2-1 TRBV7-2 once TRBD1
CASSPGQGSPLHF TGTGCCAGCAGTCCAGGGCAGGGTTCACCCCTCCACTTT TRBJ1-6 TRBV27 NA NA
CASSLGQLNIQYF TGTGCCAGCAGTTTAGGGCAGCTAAACATTCAGTACTTC TRBJ2-4 TRBV12-3/TRBV12-4 once NA
CASSESGIYNEQFF TGTGCCAGCAGCGAATCCGGGATTTACAATGAGCAGTTCTTC TRBJ2-1 TRBV7-9 NA NA
CASSKGDSQPQHF TGTGCCAGTAGTAAAGGAGATAGTCAGCCCCAGCATTTT TRBJ1-5 TRBV19 NA NA
CASGLVFLSYTF TGTGCTAGTGGTTTGGTTTTTCTGAGTTACACCTTC TRBJ1-2 TRBV12-5 NA NA
CATTGTGGEQFF TGTGCCACCACCGGGACCGGTGGGGAGCAGTTCTTC TRBJ2-1 TRBV10-3 NA NA
CASSLLTGRMNTEAFF TGTGCCAGCAGTTTACTGACAGGGAGGATGAACACTGAAGCTTTCTTT TRBJ1-1 TRBV28 NA TRBD1
CASSLEQGRNTEAFF TGCGCCAGCAGCTTGGAGCAGGGCCGAAACACTGAAGCTTTCTTT TRBJ1-1 TRBV5-1 NA NA
CASSSQQTGELFF TGTGCCAGCAGTTCACAGCAAACCGGGGAGCTGTTTTTT TRBJ2-2 TRBV12-3/TRBV12-4 NA NA
CASSKPGQETIKGYTF TGCGCCAGCAGCAAACCGGGACAGGAGACTATTAAGGGCTACACCTTC TRBJ1-2 TRBV5-1 NA TRBD1
CASSLWSSGWSSYNEQFF TGTGCCAGCAGCTTGTGGTCTAGCGGCTGGAGCTCCTACAATGAGCAGTTCTTC TRBJ2-1 TRBV5-4 once TRBD2
CASSQTFTWYF TGTGCCAGCAGCCAAACTTTTACATGGTACTTC TRBJ2-7 TRBV28 once NA
CATGGAEQFF TGTGCTACGGGGGGAGCTGAGCAGTTCTTC TRBJ2-1 TRBV5-6 NA TRBD2
CASRESDQPQHF TGTGCCAGCCGCGAGTCGGATCAGCCCCAGCATTTT TRBJ1-5 TRBV12-3/TRBV12-4 NA NA
CASSHRGENTEAFF TGTGCCAGCAGTCACAGGGGCGAGAACACTGAAGCTTTCTTT TRBJ1-1 TRBV28 NA TRBD1
CASSRGLGVNTEAFF TGTGCCAGCAGCCGCGGGCTCGGGGTGAACACTGAAGCTTTCTTT TRBJ1-1 TRBV7-9 NA NA
CSASDRVIAGANVLTF TGCAGTGCTAGTGACAGGGTGATAGCTGGGGCCAACGTCCTGACTTTC TRBJ2-6 TRBV20-1 once TRBD1
CASSSKATDRTLQETQYF TGCGCCAGCAGCTCCAAGGCGACGGACAGGACCCTTCAAGAGACCCAGTACTTC TRBJ2-5 TRBV5-1 NA TRBD1
CASTPPGLYGYTF TGTGCCAGCACCCCCCCAGGGTTATATGGCTACACCTTC TRBJ1-2 TRBV7-9 NA NA
CASSSGTGDNYGYTF TGTGCCAGCAGCAGCGGGACAGGGGATAACTATGGCTACACCTTC TRBJ1-2 TRBV11-2 NA TRBD1
CASRRTGNGELFF TGTGCCAGCAGGCGGACAGGGAACGGGGAGCTGTTTTTT TRBJ2-2 TRBV6-5 once TRBD1
CAWSLDSEKLFF TGTGCCTGGAGCCTCGACAGTGAAAAACTGTTTTTT TRBJ1-4 TRBV30 few NA
CASSTWEGRGSPLHF TGTGCCAGCAGTACCTGGGAAGGTCGGGGTTCACCCCTCCACTTT TRBJ1-6 TRBV6-5 NA NA
CASGLGTGNTEAFF TGTGCTAGTGGTTTGGGAACAGGGAACACTGAAGCTTTCTTT TRBJ1-1 TRBV12-5 NA NA
CASSLALGTSGSPSTDTQYF TGTGCCAGCAGCTTAGCTCTAGGGACTAGCGGGAGCCCTAGCACAGATACGCAGTATTTT TRBJ2-3 TRBV7-8 NA TRBD2
CASSSYRGAQKGAFF TGTGCCAGCAGCTCGTACAGGGGCGCGCAGAAAGGAGCTTTCTTT TRBJ1-1 TRBV11-2 NA TRBD1
CASSSLWENTEAFF TGTGCCAGCAGCTCATTATGGGAGAACACTGAAGCTTTCTTT TRBJ1-1 TRBV7-8 NA NA
CASSRSLFDEQYF TGTGCCAGCAGCCGGAGTCTTTTCGACGAGCAGTACTTC TRBJ2-7 TRBV14 NA NA
CASSLLVTDTEAFF TGTGCCAGCAGCTTGTTGGTAACGGACACTGAAGCTTTCTTT TRBJ1-1 TRBV5-5 NA NA